This TCR beta chain was retrieved from a study of PD-L1 blockade in urothelial cancer. Study-wide background: Samples of blood were analyzed 3 weeks (second dose) and 6 weeks after treatment start.

V was clipped by 2 bases and J by 6 bases; unmatched bases: 9. The CDR3 runs to 16 residues. The germline CDR1 and CDR2 sequences are SGHRS and YFSETQ. Every PCR was spiked with synthetic TCR analog templates. Some clones are missing from TCRdb's copy, which holds only in-frame ones; the method was immunoSEQ multiplex PCR. This sample has 50,000 to 60,000 clones, with approximately 84% found just once. The chain links TRBV5-1 to TRBJ2-1, with TRBD2 matching over 9 bases. The source of this sequence is a man aged 35 to 55 with urothelial cancer. The specimen was PBMCs, collected around atezolizumab (anti-PD-L1) treatment. The CDR3 sequence: CASSLYSGSRGNEQFF. The CDR3 bases are TGCGCCAGCAGCTTATATAGCGGGAGCCGGGGCAATGAGCAGTTCTTC.